A selection of T cell receptor beta chains follows, all from one sample in a study of Ad26.COV2.S vaccination and SARS-CoV-2 variants. Libraries were prepared by immunoSEQ multiplex PCR; TCRdb keeps only in-frame clonotypes and omits some of them. The data show about 440,000 clones, about 90% seen once. The sequences come from peripheral blood, collected in a trial of Ad26.COV2.S vaccine versus placebo. The receptors originated from a person aged 18-65 years who received the Ad26.COV2.S COVID-19 vaccine or a placebo. CDR3s include the opening cysteine and the closing phenylalanine or tryptophan. Each record gives: V gene, J gene, clone size, D gene, CDR3 DNA, CDR3 protein. A D gene is named only where the DNA matches it firmly. Clone size is shown for a subset of rows, as once, few, many or a class of expanded clone.

V gene: TRBV10-3; J gene: TRBJ2-7; clone size: .; D gene: .; CDR3 DNA: TGTGCCATCAGGGACATCTACTACGAGCAGTACTTC; CDR3 protein: CAIRDIYYEQYF
V gene: TRBV4-1; J gene: TRBJ1-3; clone size: .; D gene: .; CDR3 DNA: TGCGCCAGCAGCCAAGCCGGAAACACCATATATTTT; CDR3 protein: CASSQAGNTIYF
V gene: TRBV21-1; J gene: TRBJ2-1; clone size: .; D gene: .; CDR3 DNA: TGTGCCAGCAGCAAAGCGCGCGGAGCACCCCCCTACAATGAGCAGTTCTTC; CDR3 protein: CASSKARGAPPYNEQFF
V gene: TRBV6-4; J gene: TRBJ2-1; clone size: .; D gene: TRBD2; CDR3 DNA: TGTGCCAGCAGTGAGGTAGCGGGAGGGCTTGGTGAGCAGTTCTTC; CDR3 protein: CASSEVAGGLGEQFF
V gene: TRBV5-8; J gene: TRBJ1-4; clone size: .; D gene: .; CDR3 DNA: TGTGCCAGCACACCATCCGGGACCATTAATGAAAAACTGTTTTTT; CDR3 protein: CASTPSGTINEKLFF
V gene: TRBV5-4; J gene: TRBJ1-6; clone size: .; D gene: .; CDR3 DNA: TGTGCCAGCAGCTTGAAGCAGGGGAGCTCACCCCTCCACTTT; CDR3 protein: CASSLKQGSSPLHF
V gene: TRBV5-1; J gene: TRBJ2-1; clone size: .; D gene: TRBD2; CDR3 DNA: TGCGCCAGCAGCCCGGGACTAGCGGGATCCTACAATGAGCAGTTCTTC; CDR3 protein: CASSPGLAGSYNEQFF
V gene: TRBV9; J gene: TRBJ2-7; clone size: .; D gene: TRBD2; CDR3 DNA: TGTGCCAGCAGCCTCGGGACTAGCGGATCCTACGAGCAGTACTTC; CDR3 protein: CASSLGTSGSYEQYF
V gene: TRBV28; J gene: TRBJ2-7; clone size: .; D gene: .; CDR3 DNA: TGTGCCAGCAGTGAGGGGTCCTACGAGCAGTACTTC; CDR3 protein: CASSEGSYEQYF
V gene: TRBV5-6; J gene: TRBJ2-7; clone size: once; D gene: .; CDR3 DNA: TGTGCCAGCAGCTTGGACAACTCCTACGAGCAGTACTTC; CDR3 protein: CASSLDNSYEQYF
V gene: TRBV20-1; J gene: TRBJ2-1; clone size: .; D gene: .; CDR3 DNA: TGCAGTGCAAGCTACAATGAGCAGTTCTTC; CDR3 protein: CSASYNEQFF
V gene: TRBV29-1; J gene: TRBJ1-2; clone size: .; D gene: .; CDR3 DNA: TGCAGCGTTATCCCGGGGGGCGCCGATGGCTACACCTTC; CDR3 protein: CSVIPGGADGYTF
V gene: TRBV9; J gene: TRBJ2-2; clone size: .; D gene: .; CDR3 DNA: TGTGCCAGCAGCGTAGAAGGGGGAGGGCTCACCGGGGAGCTGTTTTTT; CDR3 protein: CASSVEGGGLTGELFF
V gene: TRBV10-3; J gene: TRBJ2-3; clone size: .; D gene: TRBD1; CDR3 DNA: TGTGCCATAATGACAGGGGAACGAATTGATACGCAGTATTTT; CDR3 protein: CAIMTGERIDTQYF